The T cell receptor beta chain under discussion was sequenced for a study of blood T cell repertoires in COVID-19. Background on the study: Whether acute or convalescent, the COVID-19 samples came from the United States, Italy and Spain. The cDNA or gDNA used as material had been derived from T cells, B-cell-depleted T cells, or PBMCs.

Authors' data handling: Cell counts per sample came from amplifying reference gene primers. Profiling relied on immunoSEQ multiplex PCR, and the TCRdb table lists in-frame clones only, not all of them. D and trimming come from the DNA, and the V and J calls and clone size come from that table. The profile covers around 50,000 clones, with more than 80% appearing a single time and about 1.5% taken by the ten largest. The sequenced sample was peripheral blood. This clonotype was obtained from a man aged 60-69 years with acute or convalescent COVID-19.

CDR3 region: CAWSRLAGNNPGEQYF. In nucleotides, the CDR3 is TGTGCCTGGAGCCGACTAGCGGGAAATAACCCGGGCGAGCAGTACTTC. The chain has TRBV30 and TRBJ2-7; 11 nucleotides match TRBD2. The CDR3 has 16 amino acids. Germline loops: CDR1 GTSNPN, CDR2 SVGIG (reference sequence). V lost 3 bases to trimming and J lost 6 bases; unmatched junction nucleotides: 13.